These 32 T cell receptor beta chains share one sample of origin, sequenced in a study of post-analysis software for immune sequencing data. What these receptors recognize is not known. The TCR beta cDNA libraries carried unique molecular identifiers. TCRdb used MiXCR to reprocess the PCR reads, holding one entry per CDR3 protein. The sample holds hundreds of thousands of distinct CDR3 sequences, roughly 45% seen once. General observations from the study: Compared with controls, patients had more of roughly 5 TRBV segments, including TRBV5-6, TRBV5-1 and TRBV20-1.

Input material: blood. The receptors were gathered from a girl between 10 and 17 years old with multiple sclerosis.

This clonotype has a handful of counts. This rearrangement joins TRBV20-1 to TRBJ2-1; 11 bases agree with TRBD2. Germline CDR1 DFQATT, CDR2 SNEGSKA (reference sequence). The CDR3 is made up of 14 amino acids. Trimming cost V 3 bases and J 8 bases; bases outside gene matches: 6. The CDR3 sequence is CSARALAGEDEQFF. CDR3 sequence (DNA): TGCAGTGCTAGGGCACTAGCGGGAGAGGATGAGCAGTTCTTC.

The J gene is TRBJ1-1, the V gene TRBV4-3, with D unresolved. V dropped 0 bases and J dropped 6 bases, with 11 bases sitting between them. Germline CDR1 and CDR2: LGHNA and YSLEER. CDR3 length: 14 amino acids. The CDR3 nucleotides read TGCGCCAGCAGCCAAGATCTAGAGGAGGCTGAAGCTTTCTTT. This encodes CASSQDLEEAEAFF.

In this sample, this clonotype turned up a few times. For the CDR3, the DNA is TGCAGCGATAAGTTACCGGGGCTCCCCTACGAGCAGTACTTC. Translated: CSDKLPGLPYEQYF. The chain couples TRBV29-1 to TRBJ2-7, with D tentatively TRBD1 or TRBD2 (5 bases each). Per the germline V gene, CDR1 is SQVTM and CDR2 is ANQGSEA. The CDR3 length is 14 residues. V gave up 7 bases and J gave up 2 bases, with 18 bases separating them.

The J gene is TRBJ2-7, the V gene TRBV2, with D unresolved. The DNA end favors TRBJ2-4, so the J call may be wrong. The CDR3 spans 12 residues. From germline, CDR1 is SNHLY and CDR2 FYNNEI. Here the CDR3 DNA reads TGTGCCAGCAGCGGCCTCCGAAACATTCAGTACTTC. This codes for CASSGLRNIQYF.

This clonotype was recorded a few times. V gene TRBV7-6 combines with J gene TRBJ2-1, with TRBD2 as a possible D gene (5 bases). CDR3 size: 18 residues. Germline-derived CDR1 and CDR2 are SGHVS and FNYEAQ. The V and J ends lost 1 base and 0 bases respectively, with 16 bases between them. CDR3 bases: TGTGCCAGCAGCTTAGTTGTGGGAGCTATTACCTCCTACAATGAGCAGTTCTTC. Translation: CASSLVVGAITSYNEQFF.

The CDR3 DNA reads as TGTGCCAGCAGCTATCAGGGAAGCGGACTCACAGATACGCAGTATTTT. Translation: CASSYQGSGLTDTQYF. The genes are TRBV7-2 and TRBJ2-3; either TRBD1 or TRBD2 may supply D (5 bases each). The CDR3 runs 16 residues. Trimming took off 4 bases at V and 2 bases at J, with 16 bases between the two ends. CDR1 is SGHTA and CDR2 is FQGNSA in the germline V gene. The full variable domain, completed using reference TRBV7-2 and TRBJ2-3, is GAGVSQSPSNKVTEKGKDVELRCDPISGHTALYWYRQSLGQGLEFLIYFQGNSAPDKSGLPSDRFSAERTGGSVSTLTIQRTQQEDSAVYLCASSYQGSGLTDTQYFGPGTRLTVL.

A few counts support this clonotype. The chain employs TRBV20-1 and TRBJ2-7; 8 bases are shared with TRBD1. Germline lookup yields CDR1 DFQATT and CDR2 SNEGSKA (reference sequence). This CDR3 has 13 residues. V was pared by 4 bases and J by 1 base, with 3 bases of the junction left unmatched. The DNA for the CDR3 is TGCAGTGCTACCGACAGGGGATCCTACGAGCAGTACTTC. Translating gives CSATDRGSYEQYF.

The chain links TRBV4-1 to TRBJ1-2; 8 bases align to TRBD1. The length of the CDR3 is 14 residues. Germline loops: CDR1 MGHRA, CDR2 YSYEKL. V lost 1 base and J lost 7; bases outside the gene matches: 5. CDR3 bases: TGCGCCAGCAGCCAAGTCCAGGGGGCGAGTGGCTACACCTTC. Its protein is CASSQVQGASGYTF.

The genes are TRBV7-2 and TRBJ2-1, with D maybe TRBD1 (6 bases). Trimming pared 0 bases from V and 5 bases from J, leaving 11 bases between. The length of the CDR3 is 15 residues. CDR1 SGHTA and CDR2 FQGNSA come from the germline V gene. CDR3 amino acids: CASSLATGTHNEQFF. In DNA, the CDR3 is TGTGCCAGCAGCTTAGCTACCGGGACACACAATGAGCAGTTCTTC. The full variable domain, rest sourced from reference TRBV7-2 and TRBJ2-1, is GAGVSQSPSNKVTEKGKDVELRCDPISGHTALYWYRQSLGQGLEFLIYFQGNSAPDKSGLPSDRFSAERTGGSVSTLTIQRTQQEDSAVYLCASSLATGTHNEQFFGPGTRLTVL.

J is TRBJ2-3 and V is TRBV20-1; possibly TRBD2 for D (6 bases). The V gene's germline CDR1 is DFQATT and CDR2 SNEGSKA (reference sequence). V gave up 6 bases and J gave up 2 bases, with 21 bases separating them. The CDR3 is made up of 16 amino acids. This CDR3 reads CSARSDSWEATDTQYF. CDR3 bases: TGCAGTGCGCGGTCTGACTCCTGGGAGGCCACAGATACGCAGTATTTT.

The V call is TRBV20-1, the J call TRBJ2-7; 13 bases agree with TRBD2. There are 15 residues in the CDR3. Germline-derived CDR1 and CDR2 are DFQATT and SNEGSKA (reference sequence). Germline trimming cut 5 bases from V and 2 bases from J; bases unmatched to any gene: 6. CDR3 DNA sequence: TGCAGTGCTCATCTCGGGACTAGCGGGACCTACGAGCAGTACTTC. Translated, it gives CSAHLGTSGTYEQYF.

This chain uses TRBV7-2 with TRBJ2-1; perhaps TRBD2 as D (6 bases). The V gene's germline CDR1 is SGHTA and CDR2 FQGNSA. Trimming removed 0 bases at V and 7 bases at J, with 10 bases between. The CDR3 runs to 14 residues. The CDR3 DNA reads as TGTGCCAGCAGCTTAGCGCCAGGGAGGAATGAGCAGTTCTTC. It specifies CASSLAPGRNEQFF.

This clonotype turned up a few times. The gene calls are TRBV29-1 and TRBJ2-4; D not resolved. V was pared by 1 base and J by 4 bases, with 23 bases between. CDR1 and CDR2 (germline): SQVTM, ANQGSEA. The CDR3 runs 18 residues. The CDR3 bases are TGCAGCGTTGAAGGGAAGGGCGGCAGAACCCGAGGAAAAAACATTCAGTACTTC. The encoded protein is CSVEGKGGRTRGKNIQYF.

This clonotype was seen a single time. This chain joins TRBV4-1 and TRBJ2-2, with D maybe TRBD2 (5 bases). The V gene lost 6 bases and the J gene lost 4 bases, with 18 bases spanning the gap. Looked up from germline, CDR1 is MGHRA and CDR2 is YSYEKL. The CDR3 length is 16 residues. The CDR3 protein is CASRRSAGVSTGELFF. The CDR3 DNA follows: TGCGCCAGCAGACGGAGTGCCGGGGTGAGCACCGGGGAGCTGTTTTTT.

V usage is TRBV28 and J usage is TRBJ2-7; 9 positions match TRBD1. V dropped 6 bases and J dropped 0; count of bases not matched to a gene: 9. Germline-derived CDR1 and CDR2 are MDHEN and SYDVKM. CDR3 size: 16 residues. The CDR3 region has the DNA TGTGCCAGCAGCCGACCCGGACAGGGGAGCTCCTACGAGCAGTACTTC. It codes for CASSRPGQGSSYEQYF.

The chain couples TRBV20-1 to TRBJ2-3; a possible D gene is TRBD1 (5 bases). CDR1 DFQATT and CDR2 SNEGSKA come from the germline V gene (reference sequence). The CDR3 spans 17 residues. Trimming cost V 1 base and J 0 bases, with 17 bases left between them. The CDR3 spells CSARGLRDRSSTDTQYF. The CDR3 nucleotides are TGCAGTGCTAGAGGCTTGCGTGACAGATCTAGCACAGATACGCAGTATTTT.

This clonotype was seen a handful of times. The chain couples TRBV4-1 to TRBJ2-7; 9 bases align to TRBD1. Per the germline V gene, CDR1 is MGHRA and CDR2 is YSYEKL. The J segment lost 5 bases and the V segment lost 2 bases, leaving 7 bases of the junction unmatched. This CDR3 is built from 15 residues. The CDR3: CASSQRDRDKDEQYF. The CDR3 DNA sequence: TGCGCCAGCAGCCAAAGGGACAGGGACAAGGACGAGCAGTACTTC.

This clonotype appeared a few times. The chain employs TRBV6-5 and TRBJ2-1, with D perhaps TRBD1 or TRBD2 (5 bases each). The ends were cut back, 6 bases at V and 11 bases at J, with 14 bases in the middle. The V gene's germline CDR1 is MNHEY and CDR2 SVGAGI. The CDR3 is 12 residues long. The CDR3, as DNA: TGTGCCAGCAGCCCCCCGGGACGCCAGCAGTTCTTC. This translates into CASSPPGRQQFF.

In this sample, this clonotype turned up many times. The chain combines TRBV6-5 with TRBJ2-2; a weak D match, TRBD1 (6 bases). The CDR3 has 15 amino acids. V gave up 0 bases and J gave up 7 bases, with 12 bases separating them. Germline V gives CDR1 MNHEY, CDR2 SVGAGI. This CDR3 is CASSYSDSGVGELFF. For the CDR3, the DNA is TGTGCCAGCAGTTACTCGGACAGCGGCGTCGGGGAGCTGTTTTTT.

The rearrangement uses TRBV10-3 and TRBJ2-7; D is ambiguous. The CDR3 has 14 residues. From germline, CDR1 is ENHRY and CDR2 SYGVKD. V lost 3 bases, J lost 1 base, and 10 bases lay in between. The CDR3 here is CAISDPTRSYEQYF. In DNA, the CDR3 is TGTGCCATCAGTGACCCCACAAGATCCTACGAGCAGTACTTC.

The chain has TRBV29-1 and TRBJ2-7; 9 bases line up with TRBD2. CDR3 length: 15 residues. The V segment lost 4 bases and the J segment 3 bases; nucleotides outside the gene matches: 10. In germline, CDR1 is SQVTM, CDR2 ANQGSEA. The CDR3 is CSVVFVGSGSYEQYF. DNA of the CDR3: TGCAGCGTTGTTTTCGTGGGTAGCGGGAGCTACGAGCAGTACTTC.

The chain employs TRBV6-5 and TRBJ2-1; 9 bases fit TRBD2. This CDR3 contains 16 residues. Looked up from germline, CDR1 is MNHEY and CDR2 is SVGAGI. J gave up 6 bases and V 6 bases, and 12 bases lay outside the gene matches. The CDR3 sequence: CASSYTRASGTNEQFF. DNA for the CDR3: TGTGCCAGCAGCTACACCCGGGCTAGCGGGACCAATGAGCAGTTCTTC.

This clonotype was detected only a few times. The chain couples TRBV4-3 to TRBJ2-7; tentatively, D is TRBD2 (5 bases). The CDR3 is 15 residues long. The V end was cut by 0 bases, the J end by 1 base, with 10 bases between. The V gene's germline CDR1 is LGHNA and CDR2 YSLEER. The CDR3 reads CASSQEEAASYEQYF. The CDR3 nucleotides read TGCGCCAGCAGCCAAGAAGAAGCGGCGTCCTACGAGCAGTACTTC.

V gene TRBV12-3 or TRBV12-4 combines with J gene TRBJ2-7, with D tentatively TRBD1 or TRBD2 (5 bases each). The CDR3 has 13 amino acids. Trimming removed 11 bases at V and 3 bases at J, with 17 bases between. CDR3 sequence: CARPGRAIYEQYF. CDR3 in DNA: TGTGCCCGCCCGGGGCGGGCTATCTACGAGCAGTACTTC.

The chain is built from TRBV29-1 and TRBJ1-2, with TRBD1 matching over 7 bases. Germline CDR1 reads SQVTM; CDR2 reads ANQGSEA. The CDR3 runs to 11 residues. V was pared by 6 bases and J by 6 bases, with 4 bases of the junction left unmatched. Here the CDR3 reads CSVDRNHGYTF. In DNA form, the CDR3 reads TGCAGCGTGGACAGGAACCATGGCTACACCTTC.

The chain uses TRBV28 and TRBJ2-4; TRBD2 matches 8 bases. The J call is uncertain, as TRBJ2-7 better fits the DNA end. Germline V lookup: CDR1 MDHEN, CDR2 SYDVKM. The CDR3 has 15 amino acids. The CDR3 sequence is CASSPPGTRDYEQYF. The CDR3 nucleotides are TGTGCCAGCAGTCCCCCCGGGACTAGAGACTACGAGCAGTACTTC.

This chain links TRBV20-1 with TRBJ2-7; tentative D call: TRBD1 (5 bases). Gene TRBJ2-5 matches the end of the DNA better, so the J call may be wrong. Looked up from germline, CDR1 is DFQATT and CDR2 is SNEGSKA (reference sequence). The CDR3 loop spans 13 amino acids. The CDR3 nucleotides read TGCAGTGCTAGAGGGGCAGGGTTGTGGACCCAGTACTTC. Amino acids: CSARGAGLWTQYF.

V gene TRBV7-3 combines with J gene TRBJ2-4; 11 bases agree with TRBD2. The J call could be wrong; TRBJ2-7 is a better fit for the DNA end. Germline CDR1 is SGHTA and CDR2 is FQGTGA. The CDR3 runs to 14 residues. The CDR3 bases are TGTGCCAGCAGCTCAATAGCGGGAGGGGACGAGCAGTACTTC. Its protein is CASSSIAGGDEQYF.

This clonotype was found a few times. This chain joins TRBV6-1 and TRBJ2-3, with 14 positions matching TRBD2. The CDR3 consists of 16 residues. Per the germline V gene, CDR1 is MNHNS and CDR2 is SASEGT. V lost 5 bases to trimming and J lost 4 bases; unmatched junction nucleotides: 5. The CDR3 protein is CASSSGLAGEADTQYF. Written as DNA, the CDR3 is TGTGCCAGCAGTTCGGGACTAGCGGGAGAGGCAGATACGCAGTATTTT.

This clonotype was detected a few times. The J gene is TRBJ2-1, the V gene TRBV12-3 or TRBV12-4; 8 nucleotides match TRBD2. V trimming: 7 bases; J trimming: 9 bases; junction bases outside the gene matches: 11. The CDR3 is made up of 14 amino acids. CDR3 loop: CASIRAGELFEQFF. The CDR3 DNA reads as TGTGCCAGCATTCGAGCGGGAGAGTTGTTTGAGCAGTTCTTC.

A few counts support this clonotype. The rearrangement links TRBV12-3 or TRBV12-4 to TRBJ2-7, with TRBD2 matching over 11 bases. The CDR3 contains 14 residues. J was trimmed by 4 bases and V by 7 bases; bases with no gene match: 6. CDR3 sequence reads: CASKLTSGSYEQYF. The CDR3 DNA is TGTGCCAGCAAACTCACTAGCGGGAGTTACGAGCAGTACTTC.

J is TRBJ2-1 and V is TRBV20-1, with 8 bases lining up with TRBD1. The V gene end was trimmed by 1 base and the J gene end by 1 base; junction bases not matched to a gene: 18. Germline V lookup: CDR1 DFQATT, CDR2 SNEGSKA (reference sequence). The CDR3 is made up of 20 amino acids. As DNA, the CDR3 is TGCAGTGCTAGAGTTCCACCGGGACAGGTTCAAGGAGAGTCCTACAATGAGCAGTTCTTC. Translating it yields CSARVPPGQVQGESYNEQFF.